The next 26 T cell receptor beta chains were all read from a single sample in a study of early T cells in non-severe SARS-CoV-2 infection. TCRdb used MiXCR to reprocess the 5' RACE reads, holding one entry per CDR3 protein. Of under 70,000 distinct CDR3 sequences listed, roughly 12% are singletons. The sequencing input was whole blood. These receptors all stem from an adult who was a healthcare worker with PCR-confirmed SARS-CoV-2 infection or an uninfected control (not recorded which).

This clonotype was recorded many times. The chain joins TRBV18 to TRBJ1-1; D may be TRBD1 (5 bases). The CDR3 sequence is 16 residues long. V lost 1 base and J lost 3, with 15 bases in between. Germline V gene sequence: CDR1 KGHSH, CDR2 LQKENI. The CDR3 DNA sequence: TGTGCCAGCTCACCACTTATCCAGGGAGGTGACACTGAAGCTTTCTTT. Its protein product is CASSPLIQGGDTEAFF.

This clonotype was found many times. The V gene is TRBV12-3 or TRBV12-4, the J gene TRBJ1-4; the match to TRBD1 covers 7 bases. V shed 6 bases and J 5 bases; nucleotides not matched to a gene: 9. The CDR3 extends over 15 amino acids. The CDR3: CASRPSGQPNEKLFF. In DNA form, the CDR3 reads TGTGCCAGCAGGCCCTCGGGACAGCCGAATGAAAAACTGTTTTTT.

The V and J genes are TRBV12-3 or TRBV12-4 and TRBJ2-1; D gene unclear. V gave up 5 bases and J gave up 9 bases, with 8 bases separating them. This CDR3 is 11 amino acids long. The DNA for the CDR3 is TGTGCCAGCAGTACCCCCCTTGAGCAGTTCTTC. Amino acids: CASSTPLEQFF.

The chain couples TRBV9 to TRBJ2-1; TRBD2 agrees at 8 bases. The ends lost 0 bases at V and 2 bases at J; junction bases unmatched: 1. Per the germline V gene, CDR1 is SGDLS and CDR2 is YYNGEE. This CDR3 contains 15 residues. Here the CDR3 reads CASSVDSGTYNEQFF. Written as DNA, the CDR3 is TGTGCCAGCAGCGTAGATAGCGGGACCTACAATGAGCAGTTCTTC.

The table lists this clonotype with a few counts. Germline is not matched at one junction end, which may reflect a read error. CDR3 sequence (DNA): TGTGCCTGGAGTTACGGGGGCCCTGAAGTTTTCTTT. It codes for CAWSYGGPEVFF. The chain combines TRBV30 with TRBJ1-1; TRBD1 might be the D (6 bases). The germline V gene has CDR1 GTSNPN and CDR2 SVGIG (reference sequence). CDR3 length: 12 residues.

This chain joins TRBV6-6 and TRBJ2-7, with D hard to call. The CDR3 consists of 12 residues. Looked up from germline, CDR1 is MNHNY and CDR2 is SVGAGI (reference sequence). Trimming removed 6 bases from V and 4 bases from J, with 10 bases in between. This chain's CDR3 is CASSRRTYEQYF. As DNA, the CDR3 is TGTGCCAGCAGCCGACGTACGTACGAGCAGTACTTC.

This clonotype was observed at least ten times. CDR3 DNA: TGTGCCAGCAGAATAGCGGGAGGAACATTCAACGAGCAGTACTTC. Amino acids: CASRIAGGTFNEQYF. The V gene is TRBV6-5, the J gene TRBJ2-7; 10 bases map to TRBD2. The germline CDR1 and CDR2 sequences are MNHEY and SVGAGI. The CDR3 is 15 residues long. Trimming took 6 bases from V and 5 from J; bases not matched to a gene: 10.

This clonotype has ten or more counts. The CDR3 protein is CASSVAAGGTNEQFF. DNA for the CDR3: TGTGCCAGCAGCGTAGCAGCGGGAGGGACAAATGAGCAGTTCTTC. V and J are TRBV9 and TRBJ2-1; TRBD2 agrees at 10 bases. Germline V gives CDR1 SGDLS, CDR2 YYNGEE. The CDR3 loop spans 15 amino acids. The J segment lost 7 bases and the V segment lost 0 bases, leaving 4 bases of the junction unmatched.

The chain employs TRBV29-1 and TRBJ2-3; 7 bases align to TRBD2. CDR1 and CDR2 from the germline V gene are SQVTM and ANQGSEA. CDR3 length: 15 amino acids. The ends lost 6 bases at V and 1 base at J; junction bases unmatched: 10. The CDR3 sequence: CSVDPWEGRTDTQYF. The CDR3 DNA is TGCAGCGTGGACCCCTGGGAGGGGCGCACAGATACGCAGTATTTT.

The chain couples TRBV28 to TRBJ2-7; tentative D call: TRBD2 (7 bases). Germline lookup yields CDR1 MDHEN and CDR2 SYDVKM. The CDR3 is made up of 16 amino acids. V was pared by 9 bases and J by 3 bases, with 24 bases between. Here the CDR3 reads CASSGGRGGVLYEQYF. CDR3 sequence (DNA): TGTGCCAGTTCAGGCGGCAGGGGAGGGGTCCTCTACGAGCAGTACTTC.

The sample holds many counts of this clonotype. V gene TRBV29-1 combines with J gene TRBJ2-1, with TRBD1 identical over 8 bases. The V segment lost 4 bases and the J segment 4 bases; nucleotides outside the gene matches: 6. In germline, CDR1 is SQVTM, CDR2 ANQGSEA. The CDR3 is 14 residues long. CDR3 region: CSVGQGARYNEQFF. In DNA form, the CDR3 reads TGCAGCGTTGGCCAGGGGGCTAGGTACAATGAGCAGTTCTTC.

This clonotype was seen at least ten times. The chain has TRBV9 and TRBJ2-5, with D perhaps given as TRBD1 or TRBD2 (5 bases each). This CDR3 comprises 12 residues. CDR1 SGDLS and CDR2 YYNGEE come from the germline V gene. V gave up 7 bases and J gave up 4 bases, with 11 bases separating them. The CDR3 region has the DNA TGTGCCAGCGGCACTAGGGGAGAGACCCAGTACTTC. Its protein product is CASGTRGETQYF.

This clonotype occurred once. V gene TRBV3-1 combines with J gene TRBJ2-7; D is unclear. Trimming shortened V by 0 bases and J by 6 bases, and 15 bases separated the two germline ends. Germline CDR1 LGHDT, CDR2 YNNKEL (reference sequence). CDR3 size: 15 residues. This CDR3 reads CASSQDSGPSSEQYF. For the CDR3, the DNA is TGTGCCAGCAGCCAAGATAGTGGTCCATCGTCCGAGCAGTACTTC.

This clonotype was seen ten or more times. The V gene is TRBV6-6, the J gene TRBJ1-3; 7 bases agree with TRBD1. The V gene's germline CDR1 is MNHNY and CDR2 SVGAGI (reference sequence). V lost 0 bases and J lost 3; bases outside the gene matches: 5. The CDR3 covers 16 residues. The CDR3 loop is CASSYSRGQYGNTIYF. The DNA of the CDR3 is TGTGCCAGCAGTTACTCGAGGGGGCAATATGGAAACACCATATATTTT.

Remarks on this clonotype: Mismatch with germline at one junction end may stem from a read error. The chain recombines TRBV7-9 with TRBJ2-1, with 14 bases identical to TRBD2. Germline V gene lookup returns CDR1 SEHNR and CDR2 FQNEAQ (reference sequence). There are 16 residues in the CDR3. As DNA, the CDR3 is TGCGCCAGCAGCCCAAGACTAGCGGGAGGGCCGACTGAGCAGTTCTTC. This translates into CASSPRLAGGPTEQFF.

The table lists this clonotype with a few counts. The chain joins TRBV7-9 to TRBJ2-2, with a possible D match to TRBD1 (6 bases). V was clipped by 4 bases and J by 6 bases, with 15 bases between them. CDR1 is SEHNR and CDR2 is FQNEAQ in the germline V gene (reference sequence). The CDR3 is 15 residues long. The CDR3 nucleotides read TGTGCCAGCAGCTCACAGGGCATAATGGCCGGGGAGCTGTTTTTT. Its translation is CASSSQGIMAGELFF.

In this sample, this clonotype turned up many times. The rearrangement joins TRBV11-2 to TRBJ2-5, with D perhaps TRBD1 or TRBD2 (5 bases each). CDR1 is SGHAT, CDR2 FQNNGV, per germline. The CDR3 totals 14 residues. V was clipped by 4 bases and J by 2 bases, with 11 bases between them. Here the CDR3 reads CASSWGWGQETQYF. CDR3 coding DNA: TGTGCCAGCAGCTGGGGGTGGGGACAAGAGACCCAGTACTTC.

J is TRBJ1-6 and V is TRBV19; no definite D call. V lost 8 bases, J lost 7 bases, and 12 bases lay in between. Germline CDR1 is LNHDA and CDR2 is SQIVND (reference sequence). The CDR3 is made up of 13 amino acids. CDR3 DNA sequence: TGTGCCAGTTCGTGGGGAAGCAATTCACCCCTCCACTTT. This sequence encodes CASSWGSNSPLHF.

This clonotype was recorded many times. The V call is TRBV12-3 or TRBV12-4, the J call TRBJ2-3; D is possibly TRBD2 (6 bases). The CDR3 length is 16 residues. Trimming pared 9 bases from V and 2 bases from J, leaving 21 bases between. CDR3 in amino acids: CASKRGGSPNTDTQYF. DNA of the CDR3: TGTGCCAGTAAACGAGGAGGGAGTCCGAACACAGATACGCAGTATTTT.

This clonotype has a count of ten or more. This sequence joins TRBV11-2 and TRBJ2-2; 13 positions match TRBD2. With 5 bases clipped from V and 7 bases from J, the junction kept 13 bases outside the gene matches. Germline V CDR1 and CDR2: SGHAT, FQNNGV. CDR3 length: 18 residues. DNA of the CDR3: TGTGCCAGCAGCCCCTCCTACCCCACTAGCGGGGGGGTCGGGGAGCTGTTTTTT. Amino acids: CASSPSYPTSGGVGELFF.

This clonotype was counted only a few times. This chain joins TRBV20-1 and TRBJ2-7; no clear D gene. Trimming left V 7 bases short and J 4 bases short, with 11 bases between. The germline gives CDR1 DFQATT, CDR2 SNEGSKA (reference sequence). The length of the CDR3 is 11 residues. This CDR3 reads CSVRELYEQYF. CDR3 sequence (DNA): TGCAGTGTAAGGGAACTATACGAGCAGTACTTC.

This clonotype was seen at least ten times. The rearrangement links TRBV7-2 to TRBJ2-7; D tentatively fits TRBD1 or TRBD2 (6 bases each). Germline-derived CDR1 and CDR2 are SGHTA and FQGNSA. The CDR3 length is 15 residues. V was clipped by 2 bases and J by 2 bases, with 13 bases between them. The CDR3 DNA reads TGTGCCAGCAGCTTATACACGGGGGCCACCTACGAGCAGTACTTC. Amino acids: CASSLYTGATYEQYF.

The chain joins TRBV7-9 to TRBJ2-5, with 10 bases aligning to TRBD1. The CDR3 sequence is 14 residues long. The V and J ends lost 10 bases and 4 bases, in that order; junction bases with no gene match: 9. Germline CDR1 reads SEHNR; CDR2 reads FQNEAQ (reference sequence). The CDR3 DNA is TGTGCCACGACCGGGACAGGGGTTGGAGAGACCCAGTACTTC. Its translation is CATTGTGVGETQYF.

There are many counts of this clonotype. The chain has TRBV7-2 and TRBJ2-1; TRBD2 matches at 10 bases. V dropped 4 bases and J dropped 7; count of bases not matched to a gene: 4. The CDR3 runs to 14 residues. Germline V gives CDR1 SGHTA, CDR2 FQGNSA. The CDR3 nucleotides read TGTGCCAGCAGCTCCCGGACTAGCGGAAATGAGCAGTTCTTC. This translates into CASSSRTSGNEQFF. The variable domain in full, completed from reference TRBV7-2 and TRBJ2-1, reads GAGVSQSPSNKVTEKGKDVELRCDPISGHTALYWYRQSLGQGLEFLIYFQGNSAPDKSGLPSDRFSAERTGGSVSTLTIQRTQQEDSAVYLCASSSRTSGNEQFFGPGTRLTVL.

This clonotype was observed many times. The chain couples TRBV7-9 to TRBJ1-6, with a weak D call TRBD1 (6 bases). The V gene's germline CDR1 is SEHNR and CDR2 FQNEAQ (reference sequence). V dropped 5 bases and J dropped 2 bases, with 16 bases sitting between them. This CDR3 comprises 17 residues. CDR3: CASSRWRGATYNSPLHF. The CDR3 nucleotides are TGTGCCAGCAGCCGGTGGAGGGGGGCTACCTATAATTCACCCCTCCACTTT.

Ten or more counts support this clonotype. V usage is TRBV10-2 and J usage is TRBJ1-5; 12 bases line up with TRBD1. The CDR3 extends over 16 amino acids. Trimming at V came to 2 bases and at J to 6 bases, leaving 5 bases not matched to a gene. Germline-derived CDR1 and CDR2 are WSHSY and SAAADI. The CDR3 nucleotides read TGCGCCAGCAGTGAGCCCGGGACAGGGGGCGGTCAGCCCCAGCATTTT. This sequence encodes CASSEPGTGGGQPQHF.